This T cell receptor (beta chain) emerged from a study of monozygotic twins with inflammatory bowel disease. Each donor had approximately 2.5 ml of blood drawn. From the 5' RACE reads, TCRdb lists one entry per CDR3 protein and no DNA. This table lists 93,000 or so distinct CDR3 sequences. Findings of the study overall: IBD patients displayed reduced TCRbeta diversity (inverse Simpson) when set against healthy co-twins.

Turning to this clonotype: The antigen is undetermined.

The clonotype was recovered from a human donor with ulcerative colitis or Crohn's disease, or a healthy co-twin of an affected twin (not recorded which). Input material: blood.

CDR3 sequence: CSARTLAGVGNEQFF. The gene calls are TRBV20-1 and TRBJ2-1; TCRdb lists TRBD2, though no DNA is available to test this call. The CDR3 contains 15 residues. Germline-derived CDR1 and CDR2 are DFQATT and SNEGSKA (reference sequence).